The 18 T cell receptor beta chains reported below all come from one sample, sequenced in a study of blood T cell repertoires in COVID-19. Libraries were prepared by immunoSEQ multiplex PCR; TCRdb keeps only in-frame clonotypes and omits some of them. The table lists around 120,000 clones, approximately 70% of them singletons. Source material: peripheral blood. The receptors stem from a human donor with acute or convalescent COVID-19. The donor label of this sample is uncertain.

V is TRBV5-6 and J is TRBJ2-2, with TRBD1 identical over 9 bases. The CDR3 is 12 residues long. V was pared by 10 bases and J by 7 bases, with 5 bases of the junction left unmatched. CDR1 and CDR2 from the germline V gene are SGHDT and YYEEEE. In DNA, the CDR3 is TGTGCCTCGGGACAGGGCAGCGGGGAGCTGTTTTTT. Translating it yields CASGQGSGELFF.

The chain couples TRBV7-9 to TRBJ2-3; 10 nucleotides agree with TRBD2. From germline, CDR1 is SEHNR and CDR2 FQNEAQ (reference sequence). The junction had 2 bases not matched to a gene; V was cut back by 0 bases and J by 2 bases. The CDR3 extends over 16 amino acids. CDR3 nucleotides: TGTGCCAGCAGCTTAGCCCTAGCGGGGGCCACAGATACGCAGTATTTT. This codes for CASSLALAGATDTQYF. The full variable domain, rest sourced from reference TRBV7-9 and TRBJ2-3, is DTGVSQNPRHKITKRGQNVTFRCDPISEHNRLYWYRQTLGQGPEFLTYFQNEAQLEKSRLLSDRFSAERPKGSFSTLEIQRTEQGDSAMYLCASSLALAGATDTQYFGPGTRLTVL.

The rearrangement joins TRBV6-1 to TRBJ2-2, with 7 nucleotides matching TRBD1. Germline CDR1 is MNHNS and CDR2 is SASEGT. V lost 6 bases, J lost 2 bases, and 6 bases stayed unmatched. The CDR3 spans 15 residues. The CDR3 reads CASSLGGLNTGELFF. DNA for the CDR3: TGTGCCAGCAGCCTAGGGGGCCTCAACACCGGGGAGCTGTTTTTT.

This clone occurred a few times. The V call is TRBV28, the J call TRBJ2-1; weak D call: TRBD2 (6 bases). This CDR3 is 17 amino acids long. Germline V gene lookup returns CDR1 MDHEN and CDR2 SYDVKM. V lost 6 bases and J lost 2, with 20 bases in between. The CDR3 sequence: CASRPTPGLTTYNEQFF. DNA for the CDR3: TGTGCCAGCAGACCCACACCGGGACTTACTACCTACAATGAGCAGTTCTTC.

In this sample, this clone turned up once. The genes are TRBV14 and TRBJ1-1; 10 nucleotides agree with TRBD1. This CDR3 spans 13 amino acids. Germline lookup yields CDR1 SGHDN and CDR2 FVKESK. With 4 bases clipped from V and 5 bases from J, the junction kept 1 base outside the gene matches. The CDR3, as DNA: TGTGCCAGCAGCCGGACAGGGGGGACTGAAGCTTTCTTT. This encodes CASSRTGGTEAFF.

This clone was counted between two and nine times. This rearrangement joins TRBV7-2 to TRBJ1-5; no firm D call. V lost 5 bases, J lost 4 bases, and 9 bases lay in between. The germline gives CDR1 SGHTA, CDR2 FQGNSA. The CDR3 covers 13 residues. In DNA form, the CDR3 reads TGTGCCAGCAGCATTCAGGCAAATCAGCCCCAGCATTTT. This sequence encodes CASSIQANQPQHF.

The rearrangement uses TRBV4-1 and TRBJ2-2; 7 nucleotides line up with TRBD1. Germline-derived CDR1 and CDR2 are MGHRA and YSYEKL. The CDR3 contains 17 residues. J gave up 3 bases and V 4 bases, and 11 bases lay outside the gene matches. The CDR3 reads CASSLPAQGQDTGELFF. Here the CDR3 DNA reads TGCGCCAGCAGCCTCCCGGCTCAAGGACAGGACACCGGGGAGCTGTTTTTT.

V and J are TRBV6-2 or TRBV6-3 and TRBJ2-5, with TRBD2 as a possible D gene (6 bases). The CDR3 covers 13 residues. Between the trimmed V and J ends, which lost 4 bases and 5 bases, there was a span of 11 bases. From germline, CDR1 is MNHEY and CDR2 SVGEGT. CDR3 in amino acids: CASSSRLAETQYF. DNA for the CDR3: TGTGCCAGCAGTTCCCGGCTAGCGGAGACCCAGTACTTC.

This clone was observed a few times. V usage is TRBV19 and J usage is TRBJ2-3; possible D gene TRBD2, 6 bases. V was pared by 3 bases and J by 5 bases, with 15 bases between. This CDR3 is 15 amino acids long. Germline V gene sequence: CDR1 LNHDA, CDR2 SQIVND (reference sequence). CDR3 protein: CASSILSSGKDTQYF. The CDR3 bases are TGTGCCAGTAGTATTCTGAGTAGCGGAAAAGATACGCAGTATTTT. Drawing the rest from reference TRBV19 and TRBJ2-3, the complete variable domain is DGGITQSPKYLFRKEGQNVTLSCEQNLNHDAMYWYRQDPGQGLRLIYYSQIVNDFQKGDIAEGYSVSREKKESFPLTVTSAQKNPTAFYLCASSILSSGKDTQYFGPGTRLTVL.

This clone has ten or more counts. The chain links TRBV2 to TRBJ1-1, with 7 bases aligning to TRBD1. The trim removed 6 bases at V and 2 bases at J, leaving 9 bases unmatched. There are 15 residues in the CDR3. Per germline, CDR1 SNHLY and CDR2 FYNNEI. The CDR3 is CASRATGTVNTEAFF. The CDR3 bases are TGTGCCAGCAGGGCTACCGGGACAGTTAACACTGAAGCTTTCTTT.

The rearrangement links TRBV11-2 to TRBJ1-5; 8 positions match TRBD1. Per the germline V gene, CDR1 is SGHAT and CDR2 is FQNNGV. CDR3 size: 15 residues. V shed 4 bases and J 1 base; nucleotides not matched to a gene: 3. The CDR3 reads CASSYGQGSNQPQHF. The DNA of the CDR3 is TGTGCCAGCAGCTACGGACAGGGAAGCAATCAGCCCCAGCATTTT.

The chain recombines TRBV27 with TRBJ1-5; 9 nucleotides match TRBD1. CDR1 MNHEY and CDR2 SMNVEV come from the germline V gene (reference sequence). The V segment lost 6 bases and the J segment 4 bases; nucleotides outside the gene matches: 4. The CDR3 covers 14 residues. The CDR3 protein is CASSRTGENQPQHF. CDR3 nucleotides: TGTGCCAGCAGCAGGACAGGGGAAAATCAGCCCCAGCATTTT.

The sample holds a few counts of this clone. The chain uses TRBV19 and TRBJ2-2; D gene unclear. Trimming left V 1 base short and J 3 bases short, with 3 bases between. This CDR3 contains 13 residues. CDR1 and CDR2 from the germline V gene are LNHDA and SQIVND (reference sequence). The CDR3 coding sequence is TGTGCCAGTAGTATAGCGGACACCGGGGAGCTGTTTTTT. Translating it yields CASSIADTGELFF.

This chain's CDR3 is CAISPGSETQYF. CDR3 DNA sequence: TGTGCCATCAGTCCAGGGTCAGAGACCCAGTACTTC. The chain carries TRBV10-3 and TRBJ2-5; a possible D gene is TRBD1 (5 bases). CDR3 length: 12 residues. V gave up 5 bases and J gave up 4 bases, with 8 bases separating them. Germline V CDR1 and CDR2: ENHRY, SYGVKD.

The chain has TRBV24-1 and TRBJ1-5; D is unresolved. CDR1 is KGHDR and CDR2 is SFDVKD in the germline V gene. The V gene lost 2 bases and the J gene lost 7 bases, with 14 bases spanning the gap. The CDR3 is 15 amino acids. CDR3 amino acids: CATSDSAGLGQPQHF. In DNA, the CDR3 is TGTGCCACCAGTGATTCGGCGGGGTTGGGGCAGCCCCAGCATTTT.

This clone was seen only a few times. The J gene is TRBJ1-2, the V gene TRBV28, with 8 bases matching TRBD1. V was pared by 7 bases and J by 3 bases, with 7 bases of the junction left unmatched. CDR1 and CDR2 from the germline V gene are MDHEN and SYDVKM. The CDR3 spans 14 residues. CDR3: CASITGGYDYGYTF. The CDR3 DNA follows: TGTGCCAGCATAACAGGGGGATATGACTATGGCTACACCTTC.

The gene calls are TRBV20-1 and TRBJ2-3, with unresolved D. This CDR3 region has 11 residues. V was clipped by 3 bases and J by 8 bases, with 9 bases between them. Germline CDR1 is DFQATT and CDR2 is SNEGSKA (reference sequence). The CDR3 nucleotides read TGCAGTGCTAGCCCCGGCGGTACGCAGTATTTT. Translation: CSASPGGTQYF.

The chain carries TRBV5-1 and TRBJ2-1, with a weak D call TRBD1 (6 bases). V dropped 2 bases and J dropped 4 bases, with 16 bases sitting between them. Germline V gene data show CDR1 as SGHRS and CDR2 as YFSETQ. The CDR3 sequence is 16 residues long. The CDR3 loop is CASSLSGGGRYNEQFF. Written as DNA, the CDR3 is TGCGCCAGCAGCTTATCTGGGGGCGGTAGGTACAATGAGCAGTTCTTC.